Below are 20 T cell receptor beta chains sequenced from a single sample in a study of cytomegalovirus exposure and HLA in healthy donors. 13 Jbeta primers and 60 Vbeta primers were used for the PCR. Libraries were prepared by immunoSEQ multiplex PCR; TCRdb keeps only in-frame clonotypes and omits some of them. The table records under 300,000 clones, 86% of them present only once. The sample was PBMCs. Every receptor here comes from a man aged 40-55 years in good health and CMV-seropositive.

Concerning this clone: Other DNA sequences within the sample encode an identical CDR3. The chain joins TRBV5-1 to TRBJ2-3; D is perhaps TRBD2 (6 bases). V dropped 0 bases and J dropped 0 bases, with 8 bases sitting between them. Germline-derived CDR1 and CDR2 are SGHRS and YFSETQ. This CDR3 comprises 15 residues. DNA of the CDR3: TGCGCCAGCAGCTTGGGTCGGGGGAGCACAGATACGCAGTATTTT. Amino acids: CASSLGRGSTDTQYF.

This chain links TRBV28 with TRBJ2-7; no clear D. The germline gives CDR1 MDHEN, CDR2 SYDVKM. The CDR3 spans 14 residues. Trimming removed 4 bases at V and 3 bases at J, with 13 bases between. The CDR3: CASSSLAPLYEQYF. The CDR3 DNA reads TGTGCCAGCAGTTCATTAGCCCCCCTCTACGAGCAGTACTTC. Supplemented by reference TRBV28 and TRBJ2-7, the full variable domain reads DVKVTQSSRYLVKRTGEKVFLECVQDMDHENMFWYRQDPGLGLRLIYFSYDVKMKEKGDIPEGYSVSREKKERFSLILESASTNQTSMYLCASSSLAPLYEQYFGPGTRLTVT.

The gene calls are TRBV16 and TRBJ1-1, with D tentatively TRBD1 (5 bases). V was trimmed by 4 bases and J by 4 bases, leaving 16 bases between them. Germline CDR1 is KGHSY and CDR2 is FQNENV. The CDR3 covers 15 residues. CDR3 protein: CASSLLKTELTEAFF. The CDR3 nucleotides are TGTGCCAGCAGCCTTCTTAAGACAGAACTCACTGAAGCTTTCTTT.

The V call is TRBV28, the J call TRBJ2-3; tentative D call: TRBD1 (6 bases). Trimming pared 11 bases from V and 3 bases from J, leaving 21 bases between. The CDR3 extends over 15 amino acids. Germline loops: CDR1 MDHEN, CDR2 SYDVKM. CDR3 nucleotide sequence: TGTGCCGGGGGATCGGACAGTGTTGGTACAGATACGCAGTATTTT. This translates into CAGGSDSVGTDTQYF.

V gene TRBV7-3 combines with J gene TRBJ2-7; no clear D. Trimming pared 6 bases from V and 1 base from J, leaving 13 bases between. The CDR3 contains 14 residues. Germline CDR1 is SGHTA and CDR2 is FQGTGA. CDR3 sequence reads: CASRPGTSSYEQYF. The DNA for the CDR3 is TGTGCCAGCAGGCCAGGTACATCTTCCTACGAGCAGTACTTC.

The rearrangement links TRBV5-4 to TRBJ2-7, with 7 bases that match TRBD1. The trim removed 3 bases at V and 2 bases at J, leaving 2 bases unmatched. Germline V gene lookup returns CDR1 SGHNT and CDR2 YYREEE (reference sequence). The CDR3 is 13 amino acids. The CDR3 sequence is CASSWDSPYEQYF. The CDR3 nucleotides read TGTGCCAGCAGCTGGGACAGCCCCTACGAGCAGTACTTC. Variable domain in full (rest from reference TRBV5-4 and TRBJ2-7): ETGVTQSPTHLIKTRGQQVTLRCSSQSGHNTVSWYQQALGQGPQFIFQYYREEENGRGNFPPRFSGLQFPNYSSELNVNALELDDSALYLCASSWDSPYEQYFGPGTRLTVT.

V usage is TRBV11-2 and J usage is TRBJ1-1; TRBD1 matches at 10 bases. The CDR3 length is 15 residues. In germline, CDR1 is SGHAT, CDR2 FQNNGV. The ends lost 3 bases at V and 4 bases at J; junction bases unmatched: 5. The CDR3 is CASSLGQGRGTEAFF. The CDR3 DNA is TGTGCCAGCAGCTTGGGACAGGGGAGGGGCACTGAAGCTTTCTTT.

This chain links TRBV2 with TRBJ1-5; 8 nucleotides match TRBD1. The CDR3 sequence is 16 residues long. The trim removed 5 bases at V and 5 bases at J, leaving 11 bases unmatched. Germline loops: CDR1 SNHLY, CDR2 FYNNEI. The CDR3 reads CASSPNDRGGDQPQHF. The CDR3 nucleotides are TGTGCCAGCAGTCCTAACGACAGGGGAGGGGATCAGCCCCAGCATTTT. The whole variable domain, remainder taken from reference TRBV2 and TRBJ1-5, is EPEVTQTPSHQVTQMGQEVILRCVPISNHLYFYWYRQILGQKVEFLVSFYNNEISEKSEIFDDQFSVERPDGSNFTLKIRSTKLEDSAMYFCASSPNDRGGDQPQHFGDGTRLSIL.

This clone came up a few times. The chain uses TRBV6-1 and TRBJ1-1, with TRBD1 as a possible D gene (6 bases). Per germline, CDR1 MNHNS and CDR2 SASEGT. V shed 4 bases and J shed 4 bases, with 10 bases lying between them. This CDR3 is built from 13 residues. The CDR3, as DNA: TGTGCCAGCAGTGCTCAGGGGCTCACTGAAGCTTTCTTT. It translates to CASSAQGLTEAFF.

V and J are TRBV7-6 and TRBJ2-7, with D possibly being TRBD2 (5 bases). Looked up from germline, CDR1 is SGHVS and CDR2 is FNYEAQ. The CDR3 runs 13 residues. V was pared by 3 bases and J by 7 bases, with 13 bases between. CDR3 coding DNA: TGTGCCAGCAGCTTGGTTAGCGTGGGAGAGCAGTACTTC. As protein: CASSLVSVGEQYF.

The genes are TRBV5-1 and TRBJ2-3; the D is unclear. This CDR3 region has 15 residues. V lost 0 bases, J lost 2 bases, and 10 bases lay in between. CDR1 is SGHRS, CDR2 YFSETQ, per germline. The CDR3 coding sequence is TGCGCCAGCAGCTTGGTTGGCGGCTACACAGATACGCAGTATTTT. It yields the protein CASSLVGGYTDTQYF.

The chain joins TRBV19 to TRBJ2-7, with D possibly TRBD1 on 5 matching bases. V lost 2 bases, J lost 3 bases, and 14 bases lay in between. The CDR3 is 15 residues long. Looked up from germline, CDR1 is LNHDA and CDR2 is SQIVND (reference sequence). CDR3 in amino acids: CASSIRQGSVYEQYF. In DNA form, the CDR3 reads TGTGCCAGTAGTATACGGCAGGGCAGTGTCTACGAGCAGTACTTC.

The chain couples TRBV6-6 to TRBJ1-1; 8 positions agree with TRBD1. Germline CDR1 is MNHNY and CDR2 is SVGAGI (reference sequence). V shed 11 bases and J 3 bases; nucleotides not matched to a gene: 11. CDR3 length: 14 amino acids. This CDR3 is CAGTKDRVDTEAFF. The CDR3, as DNA: TGTGCCGGCACAAAGGACAGGGTTGACACTGAAGCTTTCTTT.

The CDR3 loop reads CAWSVREGSIRQPQHF. The CDR3 DNA reads as TGTGCCTGGAGTGTACGTGAGGGCAGCATTCGTCAGCCCCAGCATTTT. The chain employs TRBV30 and TRBJ1-5, with D unclear. The germline CDR1 and CDR2 sequences are GTSNPN and SVGIG (reference sequence). The CDR3 has 16 amino acids. Trimming took off 0 bases at V and 6 bases at J, with 18 bases between the two ends.

CDR3 region: CASSTGTLYEQYF. For the CDR3, the DNA is TGTGCCAGCAGCACCGGGACTCTCTACGAGCAGTACTTC. This sequence joins TRBV7-2 and TRBJ2-7, with TRBD2 as a possible D gene (6 bases). V dropped 5 bases and J dropped 3 bases, with 11 bases sitting between them. The length of the CDR3 is 13 residues. From germline, CDR1 is SGHTA and CDR2 FQGNSA.

The gene calls are TRBV5-4 and TRBJ2-5; TRBD2 aligns across 12 bases. With 1 base clipped from V and 4 bases from J, the junction kept 5 bases outside the gene matches. The CDR3 is 16 amino acids. Germline assignment: CDR1 SGHNT and CDR2 YYREEE (reference sequence). The CDR3 DNA reads TGTGCCAGCAGCTTGCTGACTAGCGGGAGTGTAGAGACCCAGTACTTC. Amino acid sequence: CASSLLTSGSVETQYF.

The chain recombines TRBV11-2 with TRBJ2-6; perhaps TRBD2 as D (5 bases). CDR3 length: 15 amino acids. CDR1 is SGHAT and CDR2 is FQNNGV in the germline V gene. Trimming stripped 4 bases from V and 1 base from J, with 8 bases between. The chain's CDR3 is CASSYTSSGANVLTF. CDR3 sequence (DNA): TGTGCCAGCAGCTATACTAGTTCTGGGGCCAACGTCCTGACTTTC.

This clone has just one count. This chain uses TRBV15 with TRBJ1-2, with D possibly matching TRBD1 (6 bases). The CDR3 spans 13 residues. CDR1 and CDR2 from the germline V gene are LNHNV and YYDKDF (reference sequence). V shed 5 bases and J shed 8 bases, with 15 bases lying between them. CDR3 bases: TGTGCCACCAGCCCCTACAGGGCTCAAGGCTACACCTTC. Its translation is CATSPYRAQGYTF. Drawing the rest from reference TRBV15 and TRBJ1-2, the complete variable domain is DAMVIQNPRYQVTQFGKPVTLSCSQTLNHNVMYWYQQKSSQAPKLLFHYYDKDFNNEADTPDNFQSRRPNTSFCFLDIRSPGLGDTAMYLCATSPYRAQGYTFGSGTRLTVV.

This clone was counted only a few times. The J gene is TRBJ1-1, the V gene TRBV5-4; TRBD1 matches 7 bases. Germline V gives CDR1 SGHNT, CDR2 YYREEE (reference sequence). Germline trimming cut 4 bases from V and 5 bases from J; bases unmatched to any gene: 8. The CDR3 sequence is 14 residues long. DNA of the CDR3: TGTGCCAGCAGCCAAACAGGGGATCAAACTGAAGCTTTCTTT. Protein sequence: CASSQTGDQTEAFF.

The genes are TRBV12-5 and TRBJ2-1; possibly TRBD1 for D (6 bases). The CDR3 runs to 15 residues. Trimming shortened V by 6 bases and J by 6 bases, and 18 bases separated the two germline ends. In germline, CDR1 is LGHNT, CDR2 FRNRAP. The CDR3 sequence is CASGLGQFESNEQFF. In DNA form, the CDR3 reads TGTGCTAGTGGCCTAGGACAGTTCGAGTCCAATGAGCAGTTCTTC. The entire variable domain, with the rest obtained from reference TRBV12-5 and TRBJ2-1, is as follows: DARVTQTPRHKVTEMGQEVTMRCQPILGHNTVFWYRQTMMQGLELLAYFRNRAPLDDSGMPKDRFSAEMPDATLATLKIQPSEPRDSAVYFCASGLGQFESNEQFFGPGTRLTVL.